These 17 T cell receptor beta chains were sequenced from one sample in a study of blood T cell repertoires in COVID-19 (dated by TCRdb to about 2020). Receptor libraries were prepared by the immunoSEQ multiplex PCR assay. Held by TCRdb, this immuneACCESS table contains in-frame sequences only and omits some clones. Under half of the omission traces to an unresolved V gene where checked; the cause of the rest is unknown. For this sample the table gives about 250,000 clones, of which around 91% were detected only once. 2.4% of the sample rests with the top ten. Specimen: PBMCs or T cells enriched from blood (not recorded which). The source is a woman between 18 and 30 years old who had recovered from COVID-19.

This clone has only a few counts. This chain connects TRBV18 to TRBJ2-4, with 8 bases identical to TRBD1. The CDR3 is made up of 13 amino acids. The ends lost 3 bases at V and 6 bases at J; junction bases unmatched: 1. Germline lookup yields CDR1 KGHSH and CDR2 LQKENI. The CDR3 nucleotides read TGTGCCAGCTCACCTGGACAGGGAAACATTCAGTACTTC. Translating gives CASSPGQGNIQYF.

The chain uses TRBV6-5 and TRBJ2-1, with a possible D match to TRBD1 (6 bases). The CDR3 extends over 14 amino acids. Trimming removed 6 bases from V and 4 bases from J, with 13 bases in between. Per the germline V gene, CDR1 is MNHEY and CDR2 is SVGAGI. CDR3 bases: TGTGCCAGCAGCCCCCAGGGGATTTACAATGAGCAGTTCTTC. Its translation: CASSPQGIYNEQFF.

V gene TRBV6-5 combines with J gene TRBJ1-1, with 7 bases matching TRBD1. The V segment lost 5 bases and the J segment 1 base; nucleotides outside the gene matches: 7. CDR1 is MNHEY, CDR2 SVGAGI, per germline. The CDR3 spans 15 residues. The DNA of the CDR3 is TGTGCCAGCAGTCGCCGAGGGGGCACGAACACTGAAGCTTTCTTT. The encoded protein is CASSRRGGTNTEAFF.

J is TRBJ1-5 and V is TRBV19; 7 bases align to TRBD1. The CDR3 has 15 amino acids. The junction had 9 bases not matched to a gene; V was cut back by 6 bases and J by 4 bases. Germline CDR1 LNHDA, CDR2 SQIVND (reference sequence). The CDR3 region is CASRQGPSLNQPQHF. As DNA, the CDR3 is TGTGCCAGTAGACAGGGGCCATCTTTAAATCAGCCCCAGCATTTT.

This CDR3 is CASGRGGYEQYF. The CDR3 nucleotides are TGTGCCAGCGGGCGGGGGGGCTACGAGCAGTACTTC. The chain combines TRBV2 with TRBJ2-7; 9 bases line up with TRBD2. The CDR3 is made up of 12 amino acids. The J segment lost 3 bases and the V segment lost 8 bases, leaving 2 bases of the junction unmatched. Germline assignment: CDR1 SNHLY and CDR2 FYNNEI.

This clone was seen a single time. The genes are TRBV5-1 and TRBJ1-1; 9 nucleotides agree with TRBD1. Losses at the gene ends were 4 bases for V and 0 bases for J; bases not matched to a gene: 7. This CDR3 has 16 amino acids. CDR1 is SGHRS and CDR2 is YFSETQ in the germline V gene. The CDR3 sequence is CASSRGQGLMNTEAFF. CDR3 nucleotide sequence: TGCGCCAGCAGCAGGGGACAGGGCCTTATGAACACTGAAGCTTTCTTT.

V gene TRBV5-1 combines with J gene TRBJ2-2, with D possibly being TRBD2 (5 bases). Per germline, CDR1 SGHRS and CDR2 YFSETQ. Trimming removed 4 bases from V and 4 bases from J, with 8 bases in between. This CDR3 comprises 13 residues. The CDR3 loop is CASSNRGTGELFF. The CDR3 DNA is TGCGCCAGCAGCAACCGGGGCACCGGGGAGCTGTTTTTT.

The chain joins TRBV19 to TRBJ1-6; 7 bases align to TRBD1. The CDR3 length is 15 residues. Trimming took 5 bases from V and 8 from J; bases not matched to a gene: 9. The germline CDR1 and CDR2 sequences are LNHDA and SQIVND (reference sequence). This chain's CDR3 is CASSLSNRGHSPLHF. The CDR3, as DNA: TGTGCCAGTAGTTTGTCGAACAGGGGTCATTCACCCCTCCACTTT.

CDR3 region: CASRSDRDGYTF. The CDR3 region has the DNA TGCGCCAGCAGATCGGACAGGGATGGCTACACCTTC. This rearrangement joins TRBV10-2 to TRBJ1-2; 8 nucleotides line up with TRBD1. Trimming took 6 bases from V and 6 from J; bases not matched to a gene: 3. This CDR3 has 12 residues. Germline V gene data show CDR1 as WSHSY and CDR2 as SAAADI.

CDR3 bases: TGTGCCAGCCAGGACAGGGTTGGTGTTAATTCACCCCTCCACTTT. Encoded protein: CASQDRVGVNSPLHF. The chain combines TRBV19 with TRBJ1-6; 8 positions agree with TRBD1. Trimming cost V 9 bases and J 6 bases; bases outside gene matches: 10. This CDR3 region has 15 residues. Germline V gene data show CDR1 as LNHDA and CDR2 as SQIVND (reference sequence).

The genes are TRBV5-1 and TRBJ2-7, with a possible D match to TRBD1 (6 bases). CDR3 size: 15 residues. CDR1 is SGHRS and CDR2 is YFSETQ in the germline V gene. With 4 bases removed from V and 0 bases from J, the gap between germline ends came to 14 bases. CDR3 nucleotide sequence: TGCGCCAGCAGCAGAGCCGGGACAATCTCCTACGAGCAGTACTTC. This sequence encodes CASSRAGTISYEQYF.

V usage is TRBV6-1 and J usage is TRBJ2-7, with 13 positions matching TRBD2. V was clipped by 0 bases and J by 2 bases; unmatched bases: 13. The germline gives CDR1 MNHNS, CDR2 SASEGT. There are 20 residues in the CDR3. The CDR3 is CASSEAPTSGGASFTYEQYF. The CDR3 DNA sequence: TGTGCCAGCAGTGAAGCACCTACTAGCGGGGGGGCCAGTTTTACCTACGAGCAGTACTTC.

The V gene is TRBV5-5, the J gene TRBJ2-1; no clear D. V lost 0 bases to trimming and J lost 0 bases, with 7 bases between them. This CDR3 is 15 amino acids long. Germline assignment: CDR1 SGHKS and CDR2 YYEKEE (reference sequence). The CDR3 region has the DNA TGTGCCAGCAGCTTGGGTCGTCTCTCCTACAATGAGCAGTTCTTC. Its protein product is CASSLGRLSYNEQFF.

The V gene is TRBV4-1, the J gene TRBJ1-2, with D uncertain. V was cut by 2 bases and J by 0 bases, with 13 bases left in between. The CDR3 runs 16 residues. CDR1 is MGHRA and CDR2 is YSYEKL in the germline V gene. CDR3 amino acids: CASSQSHSGTNYGYTF. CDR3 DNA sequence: TGCGCCAGCAGCCAAAGTCATTCGGGGACTAACTATGGCTACACCTTC.

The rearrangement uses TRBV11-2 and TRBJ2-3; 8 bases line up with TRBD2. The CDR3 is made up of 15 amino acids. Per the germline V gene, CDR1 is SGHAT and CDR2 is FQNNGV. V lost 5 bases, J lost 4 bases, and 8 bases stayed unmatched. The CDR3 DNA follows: TGTGCCAGCAGCCCGGGGGGGGCGAGGGCAGATACGCAGTATTTT. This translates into CASSPGGARADTQYF.

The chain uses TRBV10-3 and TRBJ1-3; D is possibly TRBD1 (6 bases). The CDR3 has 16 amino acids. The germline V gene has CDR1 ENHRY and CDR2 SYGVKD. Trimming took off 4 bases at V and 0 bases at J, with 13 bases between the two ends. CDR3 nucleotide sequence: TGTGCCATCAGTGGCCAGGACAGTCGCTCTGGAAACACCATATATTTT. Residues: CAISGQDSRSGNTIYF.

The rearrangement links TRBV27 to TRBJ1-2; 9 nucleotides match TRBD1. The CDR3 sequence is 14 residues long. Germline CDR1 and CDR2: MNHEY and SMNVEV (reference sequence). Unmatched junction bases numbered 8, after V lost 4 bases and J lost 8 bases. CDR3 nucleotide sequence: TGTGCCAGCAGTTGGGGACAGGGCCTTCGGGGCTACACCTTC. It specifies CASSWGQGLRGYTF.